This entry lists 3 T cell receptor beta chains sequenced from one sample in a study of blood T cell repertoires in COVID-19. Repertoires were generated with immunoSEQ multiplex PCR, while TCRdb's copy carries only in-frame clones and drops some. There are tens of thousands of clones in the sample; about 90% occur only once, and 4.5% to 6% lies in the top ten. The specimen was peripheral blood. The receptors originated from a human donor in a cohort sampled during active COVID-19.

This chain joins TRBV6-6 and TRBJ2-7, with TRBD2 matching 8 bases. The length of the CDR3 is 14 residues. Germline CDR1 and CDR2: MNHNY and SVGAGI (reference sequence). The V segment lost 4 bases and the J segment 2 bases; nucleotides outside the gene matches: 4. CDR3 sequence: CASSSGGATYEQYV. In DNA, the CDR3 is TGTGCCAGCAGTTCGGGAGGGGCAACCTACGAGCAGTACGTC.

The rearrangement uses TRBV7-9 and TRBJ1-3; 7 bases agree with TRBD1. V lost 2 bases and J lost 4; bases outside the gene matches: 5. Germline loops: CDR1 SEHNR, CDR2 FQNEAQ (reference sequence). The CDR3 is 15 amino acids. Here the CDR3 DNA reads TGTGCCAGCAGCTTAACTACAGGGGCCGGAAACACCATATATTTT. Protein sequence: CASSLTTGAGNTIYF.

The V and J genes are TRBV6-5 and TRBJ1-1, with a weak D call TRBD1 (6 bases). With 7 bases removed from V and 9 bases from J, the gap between germline ends came to 18 bases. From germline, CDR1 is MNHEY and CDR2 SVGAGI. There are 13 residues in the CDR3. The CDR3 nucleotides are TGTGCCAGCATCCCAGTCACAGGGCCTAAAGCTTTCTTT. Protein sequence: CASIPVTGPKAFF.